Each of the 21 T cell receptor beta chains below was sequenced from the same sample in a study of OX40 agonist ivuxolimab in advanced cancers. Here immunoSEQ multiplex PCR was the method, and the copy in TCRdb shows in-frame clones only, minus some. In the table there are about 69,000 clones, approximately 93% of which are singletons. Sequencing used CD4+ or CD8+ T cells sorted from blood, obtained in a trial of the OX40 agonist ivuxolimab. These receptors were taken from an adult with an advanced solid tumor such as melanoma, head and neck, liver or kidney cancer.

On this clone itself: Other DNA sequences within the sample encode an identical CDR3. The rearrangement links TRBV18 to TRBJ2-5; D perhaps matches TRBD2 (5 bases). The germline CDR1 and CDR2 sequences are KGHSH and LQKENI. V lost 3 bases to trimming and J lost 2 bases, with 10 bases between them. This CDR3 spans 14 amino acids. CDR3 protein: CASSPLSGQETQYF. The CDR3 DNA reads as TGTGCCAGCTCACCGCTGAGCGGACAAGAGACCCAGTACTTC.

The rearrangement links TRBV19 to TRBJ2-1; 11 bases match TRBD1. Germline CDR1 LNHDA, CDR2 SQIVND (reference sequence). This CDR3 is built from 16 residues. V dropped 1 base and J dropped 7; count of bases not matched to a gene: 6. Here the CDR3 DNA reads TGTGCCAGTAGTATAGCCGGGACAGGGGGTAGTAATGAGCAGTTCTTC. As protein: CASSIAGTGGSNEQFF.

The chain employs TRBV6-6 and TRBJ1-1; D possibly corresponds to TRBD1 (5 bases). Germline CDR1 is MNHNY and CDR2 is SVGAGI (reference sequence). The CDR3 has 15 amino acids. Trimming cost V 0 bases and J 4 bases, with 12 bases left between them. The chain's CDR3 is CASSYSSGDGTEAFF. Here the CDR3 DNA reads TGTGCCAGCAGTTACTCATCGGGGGACGGCACTGAAGCTTTCTTT.

The rearrangement links TRBV6-1 to TRBJ1-5; D is uncertain. Trimming removed 2 bases at V and 2 bases at J, with 13 bases between. The germline V gene has CDR1 MNHNS and CDR2 SASEGT. The CDR3 contains 16 residues. This chain's CDR3 is CASSEPGITGNQPQHF. In nucleotides, the CDR3 is TGTGCCAGCAGTGAACCCGGTATTACAGGCAATCAGCCCCAGCATTTT.

The J gene is TRBJ2-7, the V gene TRBV28; D is possibly TRBD2 (7 bases). The germline V gene encodes CDR1 MDHEN and CDR2 SYDVKM. The CDR3 is 13 amino acids. V lost 6 bases and J 5 bases, leaving 14 bases between the germline ends. CDR3 DNA: TGTGCCAGCAGCCCCTGGGGGGGCGACGAGCAGTACTTC. It specifies CASSPWGGDEQYF.

This clone was observed a few times. The rearrangement links TRBV28 to TRBJ2-3, with D perhaps matching TRBD1 (6 bases). The V and J ends lost 6 bases and 4 bases respectively, with 14 bases between them. Germline V gene lookup returns CDR1 MDHEN and CDR2 SYDVKM. The CDR3 extends over 14 amino acids. The CDR3 region is CASSTTTGSDTQYF. CDR3 in DNA: TGTGCCAGCAGCACAACCACAGGGTCAGATACGCAGTATTTT.

The CDR3 reads CASRGLGLANEQFF. In nucleotides, the CDR3 is TGTGCCAGCAGAGGGTTGGGGCTCGCCAATGAGCAGTTCTTC. This chain connects TRBV6-1 to TRBJ2-1; tentatively, D is TRBD1 (5 bases). The V gene's germline CDR1 is MNHNS and CDR2 SASEGT. The CDR3 contains 14 residues. The V end was cut by 6 bases, the J end by 6 bases, with 15 bases between.

A single count supports this clone. This rearrangement joins TRBV11-3 to TRBJ2-1; D uncertain. The CDR3 length is 13 residues. Germline lookup yields CDR1 SGHNT and CDR2 YENEEA. Trimming shortened V by 0 bases and J by 6 bases, and 6 bases separated the two germline ends. CDR3: CASSLDFSNEQFF. The CDR3 DNA sequence: TGTGCCAGCAGCTTAGACTTTAGCAATGAGCAGTTCTTC.

The rearrangement links TRBV5-1 to TRBJ2-5; D remains unclear. The length of the CDR3 is 16 residues. V lost 0 bases to trimming and J lost 1 base, with 13 bases between them. The V gene's germline CDR1 is SGHRS and CDR2 YFSETQ. CDR3 nucleotides: TGCGCCAGCAGCTTGGGTTCGAACTTTATCCAAGAGACCCAGTACTTC. It encodes CASSLGSNFIQETQYF.

The V call is TRBV14, the J call TRBJ2-7; D is tentatively TRBD1 or TRBD2 (6 bases each). Germline V gives CDR1 SGHDN, CDR2 FVKESK. The CDR3 length is 16 residues. V lost 1 base, J lost 4 bases, and 17 bases lay in between. Here the CDR3 DNA reads TGTGCCAGCAGCCAAGCTCGGGCACAGGGAGGTTACGAGCAGTACTTC. This gives the protein CASSQARAQGGYEQYF. The variable domain in full, completed from reference TRBV14 and TRBJ2-7, reads EAGVTQFPSHSVIEKGQTVTLRCDPISGHDNLYWYRRVMGKEIKFLLHFVKESKQDESGMPNNRFLAERTGGTYSTLKVQPAELEDSGVYFCASSQARAQGGYEQYFGPGTRLTVT.

V is TRBV30 and J is TRBJ2-1; 14 bases line up with TRBD2. Germline CDR1 reads GTSNPN; CDR2 reads SVGIG (reference sequence). CDR3 size: 17 residues. Trimming at V came to 1 base and at J to 5 bases, leaving 7 bases not matched to a gene. The CDR3 is CAWSATSGRAGNNEQFF. CDR3 nucleotides: TGTGCCTGGAGTGCGACTAGCGGGAGGGCCGGGAACAATGAGCAGTTCTTC.

V and J are TRBV19 and TRBJ2-7; 9 bases match TRBD2. The CDR3 sequence is 14 residues long. V lost 5 bases to trimming and J lost 2 bases; unmatched junction nucleotides: 4. Germline-derived CDR1 and CDR2 are LNHDA and SQIVND (reference sequence). The CDR3 region has the DNA TGTGCCAGTAGTTCGGCTAGCGGGACCTACGAGCAGTACTTC. It is translated as CASSSASGTYEQYF.

This chain connects TRBV30 to TRBJ2-7, with TRBD1 identical over 8 bases. This CDR3 is built from 15 residues. The V segment lost 4 bases and the J segment 4 bases; nucleotides outside the gene matches: 12. CDR1 and CDR2 (germline): GTSNPN, SVGIG (reference sequence). CDR3 residues: CAWKTGQGARYEQYF. The CDR3 nucleotides are TGTGCCTGGAAGACAGGTCAGGGGGCGCGGTACGAGCAGTACTTC.

The chain has TRBV19 and TRBJ2-1, with 7 bases fitting TRBD1. Germline V gene sequence: CDR1 LNHDA, CDR2 SQIVND (reference sequence). The CDR3 length is 14 residues. The ends lost 6 bases at V and 2 bases at J; junction bases unmatched: 4. The DNA for the CDR3 is TGTGCCAGTAGGGGACAGCCGGCCTACAATGAGCAGTTCTTC. This encodes CASRGQPAYNEQFF.

The genes are TRBV27 and TRBJ2-3; maybe TRBD2 (5 bases). Trimming cost V 5 bases and J 3 bases, with 21 bases left between them. This CDR3 region has 17 residues. Germline lookup yields CDR1 MNHEY and CDR2 SMNVEV (reference sequence). The CDR3 DNA reads TGTGCCAGCAGTCGGGAAAGGGCTTTAGGAACTACAGATACGCAGTATTTT. Its translation: CASSRERALGTTDTQYF.

This clone has only one observation. The rearrangement links TRBV18 to TRBJ2-1; TRBD2 agrees at 10 bases. V lost 5 bases to trimming and J lost 6 bases; unmatched junction nucleotides: 10. Germline CDR1 and CDR2: KGHSH and LQKENI. The CDR3 covers 16 residues. The CDR3 loop reads CASSSLALAGVNEQFF. DNA of the CDR3: TGTGCCAGCTCATCCCTGGCCCTAGCGGGAGTCAATGAGCAGTTCTTC.

J is TRBJ2-2 and V is TRBV15, with 8 positions matching TRBD1. Germline loops: CDR1 LNHNV, CDR2 YYDKDF (reference sequence). V dropped 1 base and J dropped 8; count of bases not matched to a gene: 6. CDR3 length: 15 amino acids. The CDR3 loop is CATSRGQGARGELFF. The CDR3 DNA reads as TGTGCCACCAGCAGAGGGCAGGGGGCGCGGGGGGAGCTGTTTTTT.

The rearrangement uses TRBV2 and TRBJ2-7; 13 bases match TRBD2. The CDR3 runs 15 residues. The V and J ends lost 4 bases and 6 bases, in that order; junction bases with no gene match: 6. The V gene's germline CDR1 is SNHLY and CDR2 FYNNEI. This CDR3 reads CASSAGLAGESEQYF. CDR3 nucleotides: TGTGCCAGCAGTGCAGGACTAGCGGGAGAGAGCGAGCAGTACTTC.

V is TRBV19 and J is TRBJ2-3, with TRBD1 matching over 9 bases. The CDR3 has 15 amino acids. The germline CDR1 and CDR2 sequences are LNHDA and SQIVND (reference sequence). After removal of 6 bases from V and 4 bases from J, the junction contained 8 bases not matched to a gene. In DNA form, the CDR3 reads TGTGCCAGTAGCCGGACAGGGGTTCTCGCAGATACGCAGTATTTT. It encodes CASSRTGVLADTQYF.

The V gene is TRBV9, the J gene TRBJ2-1; no clear D. This CDR3 comprises 14 residues. Germline V CDR1 and CDR2: SGDLS, YYNGEE. The V end was cut by 4 bases, the J end by 8 bases, with 16 bases between. The CDR3 nucleotides are TGTGCCAGCAGCTCCGGCGGCCAGCGATATGAGCAGTTCTTC. Translation: CASSSGGQRYEQFF.

The V call is TRBV6-1, the J call TRBJ2-5; TRBD2 is a possible D gene (6 bases). With 1 base removed from V and 0 bases from J, the gap between germline ends came to 9 bases. Germline CDR1 and CDR2: MNHNS and SASEGT. The CDR3 sequence is 15 residues long. In DNA form, the CDR3 reads TGTGCCAGCAGTGAAGGGGCGGGGTACCAAGAGACCCAGTACTTC. Encoded protein: CASSEGAGYQETQYF.